These 24 T cell receptor beta chains were sequenced from one sample in a study of T-cell memory formation after mild COVID-19. A single record per CDR3 protein comes from TCRdb applying MiXCR to the 5' RACE reads. The table shows 200,000 to 300,000 distinct CDR3 sequences, with 16% occurring only once. The sample comprised PBMCs or a T cell subset sorted from them (not recorded which). These receptors came from a man younger than 35 who had mild COVID-19 (a few samples of this study predate the infection). Cell type and time point are not known.

The chain joins TRBV7-2 to TRBJ2-7; TRBD1 aligns across 9 bases. The junction had 3 bases not matched to a gene; V was cut back by 5 bases and J by 1 base. Germline CDR1 is SGHTA and CDR2 is FQGNSA. The CDR3 contains 14 residues. The CDR3 sequence: CASSQTGGSYEQYV. The CDR3 DNA is TGTGCCAGCAGCCAGACAGGGGGTTCCTACGAGCAGTACGTC.

This clonotype was detected only a few times. The chain carries TRBV12-3 or TRBV12-4 and TRBJ2-7; 10 bases align to TRBD1. CDR3 size: 15 residues. Unmatched junction bases numbered 5, after V lost 5 bases and J lost 1 base. The CDR3, as DNA: TGTGCCAGCAGTCCCCGGGACAGGGGATCCTACGAGCAGTACTTC. Translating it yields CASSPRDRGSYEQYF.

V usage is TRBV7-3 and J usage is TRBJ2-2; possible D gene TRBD2, 5 bases. Between the trimmed V and J ends, which lost 4 bases and 3 bases, there was a span of 9 bases. The CDR3 extends over 14 amino acids. Germline V gene sequence: CDR1 SGHTA, CDR2 FQGTGA. In DNA form, the CDR3 reads TGTGCCAGCAGCTCCGGACTCGACACCGGGGAGCTGTTTTTT. Its translation is CASSSGLDTGELFF.

This clonotype was seen a few times. The rearrangement joins TRBV3-1 to TRBJ1-3; no clear D gene. This CDR3 has 14 amino acids. Germline V lookup: CDR1 LGHDT, CDR2 YNNKEL (reference sequence). V lost 3 bases to trimming and J lost 2 bases, with 8 bases between them. CDR3 nucleotides: TGTGCCAGCAGCCACTTGACGGCTGGAAACACCATATATTTT. Translation gives CASSHLTAGNTIYF.

In its sample, this clonotype was seen a few times. The CDR3 loop reads CASSARDRVPDTQYF. The DNA for the CDR3 is TGTGCCAGTAGCGCCCGGGACAGGGTACCAGATACGCAGTATTTT. V usage is TRBV19 and J usage is TRBJ2-3; TRBD1 matches 9 bases. This CDR3 has 15 residues. Trimming removed 6 bases from V and 4 bases from J; junction bases left unmatched: 8. Germline CDR1 and CDR2: LNHDA and SQIVND (reference sequence).

This rearrangement joins TRBV7-9 to TRBJ2-1, with D possibly matching TRBD1 (6 bases). V was shortened by 10 bases and J by 0 bases, with 13 bases between the two germline ends. This CDR3 is built from 14 residues. Per germline, CDR1 SEHNR and CDR2 FQNEAQ (reference sequence). The CDR3 region has the DNA TGTGCCATCCCGGACAGCCTCTCCTACAATGAGCAGTTCTTC. Protein: CAIPDSLSYNEQFF.

This clonotype was seen at least ten times. V is TRBV5-6 and J is TRBJ2-2; 7 nucleotides align to TRBD1. This CDR3 is built from 15 residues. Losses at the gene ends were 4 bases for V and 4 bases for J; bases not matched to a gene: 7. From germline, CDR1 is SGHDT and CDR2 YYEEEE. DNA of the CDR3: TGTGCCAGCAGCATGACGGGACAGATCACCGGGGAGCTGTTTTTT. This encodes CASSMTGQITGELFF.

The V and J genes are TRBV10-3 and TRBJ2-7; D is perhaps TRBD1 (5 bases). The CDR3 has 14 amino acids. From germline, CDR1 is ENHRY and CDR2 SYGVKD. V shed 3 bases and J shed 2 bases, with 11 bases lying between them. The CDR3 region is CAISEGAGPYEQYF. CDR3 DNA sequence: TGTGCCATCAGTGAAGGCGCAGGGCCCTACGAGCAGTACTTC.

The chain is built from TRBV12-3 or TRBV12-4 and TRBJ2-2; 13 bases are shared with TRBD2. The length of the CDR3 is 16 residues. The J segment lost 7 bases and the V segment lost 5 bases, leaving 7 bases of the junction unmatched. CDR3 in amino acids: CASSPTSGGAVGELFF. The CDR3, as DNA: TGTGCCAGCAGTCCCACTAGCGGGGGGGCGGTCGGGGAGCTGTTTTTT.

This chain connects TRBV4-3 to TRBJ1-3; the match to TRBD1 covers 7 bases. CDR3 size: 19 residues. Germline lookup yields CDR1 LGHNA and CDR2 YSLEER. J lost 1 base, V lost 4 bases, and 16 bases had no gene match. CDR3 sequence reads: CASSLATRQGVVSGNTIYF. The CDR3 coding sequence is TGCGCCAGCAGCCTTGCGACCAGACAGGGAGTAGTTTCTGGAAACACCATATATTTT.

This rearrangement joins TRBV7-8 to TRBJ2-7; no definite D call. Per the germline V gene, CDR1 is SGHVS and CDR2 is FQNEAQ. This CDR3 is 14 amino acids long. The ends were cut back, 5 bases at V and 1 base at J, with 12 bases in the middle. The chain's CDR3 is CASSPPGLSYEQYF. The CDR3 coding sequence is TGTGCCAGCAGCCCCCCCGGCTTGTCCTACGAGCAGTACTTC.

The rearrangement uses TRBV10-3 and TRBJ1-2; D is possibly TRBD1 (6 bases). Trimming pared 2 bases from V and 2 bases from J, leaving 6 bases between. Germline CDR1 ENHRY, CDR2 SYGVKD. This CDR3 has 13 amino acids. DNA for the CDR3: TGTGCCATCAGTGAGACAGGGAACTATGGCTACACCTTC. Its protein is CAISETGNYGYTF.

This clonotype was seen a few times. This chain uses TRBV7-8 with TRBJ2-1; D remains ambiguous. There are 15 residues in the CDR3. Trimming stripped 7 bases from V and 0 bases from J, with 13 bases between. Germline V gene sequence: CDR1 SGHVS, CDR2 FQNEAQ. CDR3 residues: CASIPDGSSYNEQFF. CDR3 DNA: TGTGCCAGCATCCCTGACGGTAGCTCCTACAATGAGCAGTTCTTC.

This clonotype was counted a few times. This rearrangement joins TRBV5-1 to TRBJ1-6; D remains unclear. The germline V gene encodes CDR1 SGHRS and CDR2 YFSETQ. The CDR3 contains 17 residues. Trimming took off 0 bases at V and 0 bases at J, with 10 bases between the two ends. This CDR3 is CASSLGGQSSYNSPLHF. CDR3 nucleotides: TGCGCCAGCAGCTTGGGTGGGCAGAGCTCCTATAATTCACCCCTCCACTTT.

V usage is TRBV7-2 and J usage is TRBJ2-3; D not certain. V lost 1 base and J lost 6, with 8 bases in between. Looked up from germline, CDR1 is SGHTA and CDR2 is FQGNSA. This CDR3 is 13 amino acids long. The chain's CDR3 is CASSLGLRDTQYF. The CDR3 DNA sequence: TGTGCCAGCAGCTTAGGCCTCAGGGATACGCAGTATTTT. Looking up the rest from reference TRBV7-2 and TRBJ2-3 gives the full variable domain: GAGVSQSPSNKVTEKGKDVELRCDPISGHTALYWYRQSLGQGLEFLIYFQGNSAPDKSGLPSDRFSAERTGGSVSTLTIQRTQQEDSAVYLCASSLGLRDTQYFGPGTRLTVL.

There are a few counts of this clonotype. This chain links TRBV11-3 with TRBJ2-3, with TRBD2 matching over 10 bases. The CDR3 is made up of 18 amino acids. Germline assignment: CDR1 SGHNT and CDR2 YENEEA. Losses at the gene ends were 0 bases for V and 7 bases for J; bases not matched to a gene: 13. Here the CDR3 DNA reads TGTGCCAGCAGCTTAGACCGCTCATCTAGCGGGGGAGTGAATACGCAGTATTTT. Translated, it gives CASSLDRSSSGGVNTQYF.

This chain connects TRBV28 to TRBJ2-4; 10 positions match TRBD2. The CDR3 sequence is 15 residues long. Losses at the gene ends were 6 bases for V and 2 bases for J; bases not matched to a gene: 4. The germline V gene has CDR1 MDHEN and CDR2 SYDVKM. CDR3 in DNA: TGTGCCAGCAGCAGCGGGGGGGGCCCCAAAAACATTCAGTACTTC. Its translation: CASSSGGGPKNIQYF.

At least ten counts were recorded for this clonotype. The chain couples TRBV9 to TRBJ2-2; 8 nucleotides agree with TRBD1. J was trimmed by 7 bases and V by 0 bases; bases with no gene match: 11. This CDR3 region has 17 residues. Germline-derived CDR1 and CDR2 are SGDLS and YYNGEE. CDR3 sequence (DNA): TGTGCCAGCAGCGTAGCGCCAGGGGGCCGCCGGAACGGGGAGCTGTTTTTT. Translated: CASSVAPGGRRNGELFF.

V and J are TRBV5-1 and TRBJ2-7; D could derive from TRBD1 or TRBD2 (5 bases each). Germline V lookup: CDR1 SGHRS, CDR2 YFSETQ. The ends were cut back, 4 bases at V and 4 bases at J, with 12 bases in the middle. The CDR3 is made up of 13 amino acids. For the CDR3, the DNA is TGCGCCAGCAGCGAGGGGCCTGGGTACGAGCAGTACGTC. It encodes CASSEGPGYEQYV.

V gene TRBV2 combines with J gene TRBJ1-2; D is undetermined. This CDR3 contains 12 residues. CDR1 and CDR2 from the germline V gene are SNHLY and FYNNEI. Trimming shortened V by 7 bases and J by 4 bases, and 10 bases separated the two germline ends. This CDR3 reads CASTVRSYGYTF. CDR3 DNA sequence: TGTGCCAGCACAGTACGGAGCTATGGCTACACCTTC.

This clonotype was seen repeatedly, ten times or more. The chain couples TRBV20-1 to TRBJ2-7; maybe TRBD2 (6 bases). This CDR3 contains 11 residues. Germline assignment: CDR1 DFQATT and CDR2 SNEGSKA (reference sequence). The ends were cut back, 3 bases at V and 3 bases at J, with 6 bases in the middle. The CDR3 DNA is TGCAGTGCTAGCGGGGGCTACGAGCAGTACTTC. It encodes CSASGGYEQYF.

This clonotype was seen at least ten times. The J gene is TRBJ2-1, the V gene TRBV12-5, with 10 bases matching TRBD1. The ends lost 2 bases at V and 7 bases at J; junction bases unmatched: 14. Germline V gives CDR1 LGHNT, CDR2 FRNRAP. CDR3 length: 18 residues. The CDR3 coding sequence is TGTGCTAGTGGTTTGAGAGTGGGGGTGGGACAGGGGACTAATGAGCAGTTCTTC. Translation gives CASGLRVGVGQGTNEQFF.

This clonotype was seen at least ten times. The chain uses TRBV7-3 and TRBJ1-1; 9 positions agree with TRBD1. CDR1 and CDR2 (germline): SGHTA, FQGTGA. V lost 5 bases and J lost 1; bases outside the gene matches: 5. The CDR3 extends over 15 amino acids. CDR3 bases: TGTGCCAGCAGCCCGAGGACAGGGGAGAACACTGAAGCTTTCTTT. Protein product: CASSPRTGENTEAFF.

V is TRBV6-5 and J is TRBJ1-1; D is unresolved. From germline, CDR1 is MNHEY and CDR2 SVGAGI. The CDR3 is 14 amino acids. Trimming removed 4 bases at V and 0 bases at J, with 9 bases between. DNA of the CDR3: TGTGCCAGCAGTTTTCAGACCGTGAACACTGAAGCTTTCTTT. Its protein product is CASSFQTVNTEAFF.